This T cell receptor (beta chain) is from a study of a mutant IDH1 vaccine in newly diagnosed glioma. About the study: With temozolomide cycles, or 4-6 weeks after radiotherapy alone, vaccination was started. It was radiotherapy, temozolomide, or both that patients received previously, with most receiving both.

In this sample, this clone turned up once. Its antigen is unidentified. Time point given: week 35, safety follow-up. Vaccinated patients received 300 ug of mutant IDH1 20-mer peptide per dose, with topical imiquimod. V lost 7 bases and J 7 bases, leaving 17 bases between the germline ends. The CDR3 spans 15 residues. Germline CDR1 and CDR2: MNHEY and SVGAGI. This table comes from immunoSEQ multiplex PCR, and its TCRdb copy is limited to in-frame clones, with some not included. Among 45,000 to 60,000 clones listed, more than 75% were seen once. V is TRBV6-5 and J is TRBJ1-6; D not resolved. This TCR came from a woman between 40 and 55 years old with glioma. Source: PBMCs, taken from a glioma patient whose treatment included an IDH1 peptide vaccine. This CDR3 reads CASNRGSLPNSPLHF. The CDR3 DNA reads TGTGCCAGCAATCGGGGTAGCCTCCCCAATTCACCCCTCCACTTT.